The 24 T cell receptor beta chains presented below share a single source sample, sequenced in a study of CXCR3-negative and CXCR3-positive naive CD8 T cells. Whole-study results and caveats: More hydrophobic TRB CDR3s were found in CXCR3-positive naive cells than in CXCR3-negative naive cells.

The antigens these receptors bind are not known. It was by 5' RACE with UMI labels that the TRB cDNA libraries were prepared. Reprocessing the 5' RACE reads, TCRdb reports a single entry for every CDR3 protein and omits DNA. Its table lists 50,000 to 60,000 distinct CDR3 sequences. The specimen sequenced was naive CXCR3+ CD8+ T cells from blood. Subset denoted: CD45RO-CCR7+CD27+CD95- naive CD8+ T cells expressing CXCR3 (TNR3+). The receptors originated from a human donor in good health. Some clones in this sample may be carry-over from other donors' samples.

Here the CDR3 reads CASSDPSVGNQPQHF. The chain carries TRBV12-3 or TRBV12-4 and TRBJ1-5. The CDR3 has 15 residues.

The gene calls are TRBV12-3 or TRBV12-4 and TRBJ2-7; TCRdb gives TRBD2 as the D gene, but with no DNA this cannot be confirmed. This CDR3 contains 14 residues. CDR3: CASSLELADYEQYF.

The V gene is TRBV29-1, the J gene TRBJ1-1; the TRBD1 assignment by TCRdb is unverifiable without DNA. Germline CDR1 reads SQVTM; CDR2 reads ANQGSEA. The CDR3 is 13 residues long. CDR3 region: CSVETGGDLEAFF.

The gene calls are TRBV6-2 or TRBV6-3 and TRBJ2-3; no DNA is available, so the TRBD2 call from TCRdb remains unchecked. Germline assignment: CDR1 MNHEY and CDR2 SVGEGT. The CDR3 covers 17 residues. The CDR3 loop reads CASSYSRGTNHRDTQYF.

The chain joins TRBV10-3 to TRBJ2-7; the TCRdb call, TRBD1, lacks DNA for checking. The germline gives CDR1 ENHRY, CDR2 SYGVKD. The CDR3 is 14 residues long. CDR3 region: CAAHSRDNSYEQYF.

This chain connects TRBV6-5 to TRBJ2-1; there is no DNA to check the TCRdb D call of TRBD1. Germline V lookup: CDR1 MNHEY, CDR2 SVGAGI. The CDR3 totals 17 residues. The CDR3 reads CASSGTSGTSSYNEQFF.

This chain links TRBV12-3 or TRBV12-4 with TRBJ2-7; TCRdb picks TRBD1, but there is no DNA to check that call. The CDR3 contains 13 residues. The CDR3 sequence is CASSLTGVSEQYF.

The rearrangement joins TRBV5-1 to TRBJ2-2. This CDR3 is built from 14 residues. Germline V lookup: CDR1 SGHRS, CDR2 YFSETQ. The CDR3 spells CASFSQSNTGELFF.

The rearrangement joins TRBV20-1 to TRBJ2-3; checking the TCRdb D call of TRBD2 is not possible without DNA. Germline V CDR1 and CDR2: DFQATT, SNEGSKA (reference sequence). This CDR3 spans 15 amino acids. The CDR3 sequence: CSARTSGGDVSTQYF.

V and J are TRBV20-1 and TRBJ1-6. In germline, CDR1 is DFQATT, CDR2 SNEGSKA (reference sequence). There are 16 residues in the CDR3. CDR3 loop: CSARDYQQTYNSPLHF.

This chain connects TRBV4-3 to TRBJ1-3; without DNA, the TCRdb call of TRBD1 cannot be checked. The germline gives CDR1 LGHNA, CDR2 YSLEER. This CDR3 spans 15 amino acids. CDR3 residues: CASSQNRASGNTIYF.

This sequence joins TRBV5-4 and TRBJ2-1. This CDR3 contains 15 residues. Germline assignment: CDR1 SGHNT and CDR2 YYREEE (reference sequence). CDR3 sequence reads: CASNDFPSSYNEQFF.

This sequence joins TRBV7-9 and TRBJ2-1; lacking DNA, the TRBD1 call made by TCRdb goes unchecked. The CDR3 extends over 16 amino acids. The germline V gene encodes CDR1 SEHNR and CDR2 FQNEAQ (reference sequence). The CDR3 sequence is CASSLAPRGRDNEQFF.

The chain combines TRBV27 with TRBJ2-1; absent DNA, TCRdb's TRBD1 call cannot be checked. The CDR3 runs to 15 residues. Germline assignment: CDR1 MNHEY and CDR2 SMNVEV (reference sequence). The CDR3 sequence: CASSLSRGVPNEQFF.

The chain combines TRBV7-9 with TRBJ1-1; there is no DNA to check the TCRdb D call of TRBD1. This CDR3 has 13 amino acids. Germline loops: CDR1 SEHNR, CDR2 FQNEAQ (reference sequence). CDR3 region: CASSPTGATEAFF.

This rearrangement joins TRBV29-1 to TRBJ2-7; TCRdb outputs TRBD1, but without DNA this stays unchecked. The CDR3 spans 14 residues. Per germline, CDR1 SQVTM and CDR2 ANQGSEA. Here the CDR3 reads CSGYVGESSYEQYF.

The V and J genes are TRBV7-9 and TRBJ2-1; without DNA, the TCRdb call of TRBD1 cannot be checked. CDR3 size: 17 residues. CDR1 and CDR2 from the germline V gene are SEHNR and FQNEAQ (reference sequence). CDR3 loop: CASSLVPGTDNLNEQFF.

The V gene is TRBV10-3, the J gene TRBJ2-7; TCRdb names TRBD2, which stays unverified in the absence of DNA. The CDR3 extends over 16 amino acids. The germline gives CDR1 ENHRY, CDR2 SYGVKD. CDR3 region: CAISGSTGSRAYEQYF.

The chain has TRBV9 and TRBJ2-7; TCRdb picks TRBD1, but there is no DNA to check that call. Germline CDR1 is SGDLS and CDR2 is YYNGEE. This CDR3 contains 15 residues. The CDR3 region is CASSVDVGRPYEQYF.

CDR3 in amino acids: CASSQNRGLGTEAFF. The J gene is TRBJ1-1, the V gene TRBV7-6; TCRdb picks TRBD1, but there is no DNA to check that call. The CDR3 is 15 residues long. Germline loops: CDR1 SGHVS, CDR2 FNYEAQ.

CDR3 sequence: CSVRLTGDYGYTF. The rearrangement uses TRBV29-1 and TRBJ1-2; TCRdb gives TRBD1 as the D gene, but with no DNA this cannot be confirmed. The CDR3 consists of 13 residues. Per the germline V gene, CDR1 is SQVTM and CDR2 is ANQGSEA.

V usage is TRBV7-9 and J usage is TRBJ1-6; TCRdb proposes TRBD1, but this gene call is untestable without DNA. The CDR3 runs to 17 residues. In germline, CDR1 is SEHNR, CDR2 FQNEAQ (reference sequence). The CDR3 here is CASSSFVSGAYNSPLHF.

The chain recombines TRBV29-1 with TRBJ2-3; TCRdb selects TRBD2, and the lack of DNA leaves this call unchecked. The CDR3 sequence is 12 residues long. The germline gives CDR1 SQVTM, CDR2 ANQGSEA. This CDR3 is CSVDRGPDTQYF.

The chain recombines TRBV6-2 or TRBV6-3 with TRBJ1-5. This CDR3 is 15 amino acids long. CDR1 is MNHEY, CDR2 SVGEGT, per germline. CDR3: CASSYFGQDDQPQHF.